This TCR beta chain appears in the sequencing data of a study of tissue T cells after allogeneic stem cell transplantation. Findings and limits, study-wide: In patients and mice, blood and spleen missed much of tissue repertoire. This small cohort was clinically heterogeneous, and sampling depth was a limitation.

By share, this clone counts as large. Its antigen is unknown. Mouse gene names and germline throughout. The read is 1 residue too short to cover the CDR3 end, so that end is filled in from the germline J gene. V was cut by 2 bases and J by 4 bases, with 10 bases left in between. This CDR3 has 13 residues. Germline CDR1 and CDR2: NSHNY and SYGAGN. Profiling relied on immunoSEQ multiplex PCR, and the TCRdb table lists in-frame clones only, not all of them. The sample consists of roughly 3,200 clones, approximately 50% of them appearing once. Regarding time point: mouse harvest day 14 after allogeneic transplant. Each mouse received 10^7 T-cell-depleted marrow cells plus 10^6 splenic CD5+ T cells by tail vein.

The sequenced sample consisted of gut tissue. The rearrangement uses TRBV13-1 and TRBJ2-7; TRBD1 might be the D (6 bases). The TCR comes from a female BALB/c mouse given C57BL/6 T cells with graft-versus-host disease after an allogeneic hematopoietic cell transplant. The sequenced part of the CDR3 DNA is TGTGCCAGCAGTGAGGGACAAGTATATGAACAGTAC. It is translated as CASSEGQVYEQY. The CDR3 in full is CASSEGQVYEQYF.